Presented here are 4 T cell receptor beta chains from one specimen sequenced in a study of blood T cell repertoires in COVID-19. The protocol was immunoSEQ multiplex PCR, while the TCRdb copy is restricted to in-frame clones and leaves out a portion. The sample carries approximately 50,000 clones, around 86% recorded once. The sample comprised peripheral blood. The receptors come from a human donor in a cohort sampled during active COVID-19.

This chain connects TRBV19 to TRBJ1-2; tentatively, D is TRBD1 (5 bases). CDR3 size: 15 residues. V was pared by 8 bases and J by 4 bases, with 20 bases between. CDR1 is LNHDA, CDR2 SQIVND, per germline (reference sequence). The CDR3 spells CASSFRDGTFYGYTF. CDR3 coding DNA: TGTGCCAGTTCCTTCCGGGACGGGACTTTCTATGGCTACACCTTC.

The chain recombines TRBV5-1 with TRBJ2-3, with 8 bases that match TRBD1. Trimming cost V 4 bases and J 3 bases; bases outside gene matches: 4. Germline assignment: CDR1 SGHRS and CDR2 YFSETQ. The CDR3 is made up of 14 amino acids. CDR3 sequence reads: CASSQGARTDTQYF. The CDR3 bases are TGCGCCAGCAGCCAGGGGGCTCGGACAGATACGCAGTATTTT.

The rearrangement uses TRBV10-1 and TRBJ2-1; 8 positions agree with TRBD2. Germline V gene lookup returns CDR1 WNHNN and CDR2 SYGVQD (reference sequence). Germline trimming cut 6 bases from V and 3 bases from J; bases unmatched to any gene: 10. The CDR3 loop spans 16 amino acids. CDR3 protein: CASSPGSGEVYNEQFF. Here the CDR3 DNA reads TGCGCCAGCAGCCCCGGTAGCGGGGAGGTCTACAATGAGCAGTTCTTC.

The rearrangement links TRBV9 to TRBJ1-2, with TRBD1 as a possible D gene (5 bases). V lost 0 bases and J 4 bases, leaving 10 bases between the germline ends. CDR1 SGDLS and CDR2 YYNGEE come from the germline V gene. The CDR3 is 14 residues long. The chain's CDR3 is CASSVDGGTYGYTF. As DNA, the CDR3 is TGTGCCAGCAGCGTAGACGGGGGGACCTATGGCTACACCTTC. Looking up the rest from reference TRBV9 and TRBJ1-2 gives the full variable domain: DSGVTQTPKHLITATGQRVTLRCSPRSGDLSVYWYQQSLDQGLQFLIQYYNGEERAKGNILERFSAQQFPDLHSELNLSSLELGDSALYFCASSVDGGTYGYTFGSGTRLTVV.